The 18 T cell receptor beta chains presented below share a single source sample, sequenced in a study of CD8 T cells in Susac syndrome. Roughly 0.45 to 1 ug RNA was reverse transcribed with random hexamers. TCRdb reanalysed the immunoSEQ multiplex PCR reads using MiXCR and keeps one entry per CDR3 protein. The table records some 300,000 distinct CDR3 sequences, 70% to 90% of them present only once. Material for sequencing was CD8+ T cells from PBMCs. The origin of the receptors is a human donor with multiple sclerosis.

This chain connects TRBV6-2 or TRBV6-3 to TRBJ2-5, with 7 bases fitting TRBD2. This CDR3 is 14 amino acids long. The germline CDR1 and CDR2 sequences are MNHEY and SVGEGT. Trimming cost V 5 bases and J 2 bases; bases outside gene matches: 5. Here the CDR3 reads CASSLWTSQETQYF. CDR3 DNA: TGTGCCAGCAGTCTTTGGACTAGTCAAGAGACCCAGTACTTC.

As concerns this clonotype: At one end, the junction sequence differs from germline, possibly due to a read error. The chain recombines TRBV19 with TRBJ2-1; 9 nucleotides line up with TRBD2. This CDR3 is 15 amino acids long. CDR1 LNHDA and CDR2 SQIVND come from the germline V gene (reference sequence). The CDR3 region is CASSIAGDFYNEQFF. The CDR3 DNA reads as TGTGCCAGTAGCATAGCGGGGGATTTCTACAATGAGCAGTTCTTC.

This clonotype appeared a single time. This chain uses TRBV20-1 with TRBJ2-3, with 9 nucleotides matching TRBD2. There are 16 residues in the CDR3. V dropped 0 bases and J dropped 2; count of bases not matched to a gene: 6. Per germline, CDR1 DFQATT and CDR2 SNEGSKA (reference sequence). The CDR3, as DNA: TGCAGTGCTAGAGACTTAGCGGGAGTGAACACAGATACGCAGTATTTT. Amino acids: CSARDLAGVNTDTQYF.

The J gene is TRBJ2-5, the V gene TRBV11-2; 8 bases map to TRBD1. This CDR3 contains 14 residues. Looked up from germline, CDR1 is SGHAT and CDR2 is FQNNGV. With 1 base clipped from V and 2 bases from J, the junction kept 0 bases outside the gene matches. Here the CDR3 reads CASSLGDRQETQYF. The CDR3 DNA follows: TGTGCCAGCAGCTTAGGGGACAGGCAAGAGACCCAGTACTTC.

The chain is built from TRBV19 and TRBJ1-5; D may be TRBD1 (5 bases). V gave up 11 bases and J gave up 5 bases, with 13 bases separating them. This CDR3 has 12 amino acids. CDR1 is LNHDA and CDR2 is SQIVND in the germline V gene (reference sequence). As DNA, the CDR3 is TGTGCCTCCAGTGGGGGGTATCAGCCCCAGCATTTT. Translating it yields CASSGGYQPQHF.

J is TRBJ2-7 and V is TRBV20-1, with 9 nucleotides matching TRBD2. The CDR3 has 13 amino acids. The ends lost 1 base at V and 3 bases at J; junction bases unmatched: 1. The germline gives CDR1 DFQATT, CDR2 SNEGSKA (reference sequence). The DNA of the CDR3 is TGCAGTGCTAGAGTTAGCGGGAGCTACGAGCAGTACTTC. This encodes CSARVSGSYEQYF.

This chain uses TRBV27 with TRBJ2-7, with 7 nucleotides matching TRBD1. The V gene's germline CDR1 is MNHEY and CDR2 SMNVEV (reference sequence). The CDR3 has 12 amino acids. V dropped 5 bases and J dropped 7; count of bases not matched to a gene: 5. CDR3 coding DNA: TGTGCCAGCAGTCCCCCGGGACAGGAGCAGTACTTC. This translates into CASSPPGQEQYF.

V is TRBV10-3 and J is TRBJ2-5, with 8 bases fitting TRBD2. The germline V gene encodes CDR1 ENHRY and CDR2 SYGVKD. V lost 0 bases and J lost 4; bases outside the gene matches: 10. The CDR3 sequence is 17 residues long. The CDR3 bases are TGTGCCATCAGTGAGTCGACTCCGTCGGGAGGGGTAGAGACCCAGTACTTC. It codes for CAISESTPSGGVETQYF.

The chain joins TRBV18 to TRBJ2-5; tentatively, D is TRBD2 (5 bases). The CDR3 totals 16 residues. V was shortened by 0 bases and J by 0 bases, with 11 bases between the two germline ends. The germline gives CDR1 KGHSH, CDR2 LQKENI. CDR3 DNA: TGTGCCAGCTCACCACCCAGCGGAGAATACCAAGAGACCCAGTACTTC. Protein product: CASSPPSGEYQETQYF.

The chain joins TRBV7-2 to TRBJ1-4; D ambiguous. Trimming pared 4 bases from V and 14 bases from J, leaving 23 bases between. Germline CDR1 is SGHTA and CDR2 is FQGNSA. The CDR3 consists of 15 residues. CDR3 sequence reads: CASSSRISDLKWLFF. CDR3 bases: TGTGCCAGCAGCTCCCGCATCTCGGACCTAAAGTGGCTGTTTTTT.

This chain uses TRBV20-1 with TRBJ1-1; TRBD1 is a possible D gene (5 bases). V gave up 6 bases and J gave up 5 bases, with 25 bases separating them. The CDR3 is 16 residues long. Germline V gives CDR1 DFQATT, CDR2 SNEGSKA (reference sequence). CDR3 sequence (DNA): TGCAGTGCCAGGGTTGGACCTGGCCGCGGGGGAACTGAAGCTTTCTTT. Translation: CSARVGPGRGGTEAFF.

V and J are TRBV19 and TRBJ2-1; 15 bases line up with TRBD2. The junction had 4 bases not matched to a gene; V was cut back by 3 bases and J by 7 bases. The V gene's germline CDR1 is LNHDA and CDR2 SQIVND (reference sequence). The CDR3 is 16 residues long. CDR3 coding DNA: TGTGCCAGTAGTATGGTGGGACTAGCGGGAGGTAATGAGCAGTTCTTC. This translates into CASSMVGLAGGNEQFF. Using reference TRBV19 and TRBJ2-1 for the parts outside the CDR3, the full variable domain is DGGITQSPKYLFRKEGQNVTLSCEQNLNHDAMYWYRQDPGQGLRLIYYSQIVNDFQKGDIAEGYSVSREKKESFPLTVTSAQKNPTAFYLCASSMVGLAGGNEQFFGPGTRLTVL.

The chain employs TRBV7-9 and TRBJ2-2; D is unclear. This CDR3 spans 12 amino acids. Trimming cost V 2 bases and J 4 bases, with 2 bases left between them. Per the germline V gene, CDR1 is SEHNR and CDR2 is FQNEAQ (reference sequence). DNA of the CDR3: TGTGCCAGCAGCTTACCCACCGGGGAGCTGTTTTTT. Translation: CASSLPTGELFF.

The chain is built from TRBV30 and TRBJ2-2, with TRBD2 as a possible D gene (6 bases). Looked up from germline, CDR1 is GTSNPN and CDR2 is SVGIG (reference sequence). The CDR3 consists of 16 residues. With 4 bases removed from V and 4 bases from J, the gap between germline ends came to 19 bases. The CDR3 region is CAWKFSGGGATGELFF. The CDR3, as DNA: TGTGCCTGGAAATTCAGCGGCGGAGGGGCCACCGGGGAGCTGTTTTTT.

This clonotype was seen a single time. The V and J genes are TRBV12-3 or TRBV12-4 and TRBJ2-1, with 7 positions matching TRBD2. This CDR3 is built from 15 residues. Trimming at V came to 1 base and at J to 9 bases, leaving 9 bases not matched to a gene. CDR3 DNA: TGTGCCAGCAGTTTAGTAGCCGGGGGGAAGGGTGAGCAGTTCTTC. Translation gives CASSLVAGGKGEQFF.

The V gene is TRBV3-1, the J gene TRBJ2-2, with a possible D match to TRBD2 (6 bases). Germline V gives CDR1 LGHDT, CDR2 YNNKEL (reference sequence). V gave up 1 base and J gave up 7 bases, with 10 bases separating them. This CDR3 region has 14 residues. In DNA form, the CDR3 reads TGTGCCAGCAGCCAAGTGGGGGAGGACGGGGAGCTGTTTTTT. This translates into CASSQVGEDGELFF.

The V call is TRBV19, the J call TRBJ2-5, with 7 bases that match TRBD1. The V gene end was trimmed by 3 bases and the J gene end by 4 bases; junction bases not matched to a gene: 8. CDR1 and CDR2 from the germline V gene are LNHDA and SQIVND (reference sequence). The CDR3 runs to 15 residues. CDR3: CASSMYEGARETQYF. CDR3 sequence (DNA): TGTGCCAGTAGTATGTATGAGGGGGCGCGAGAGACCCAGTACTTC. The full variable domain, rest sourced from reference TRBV19 and TRBJ2-5, is DGGITQSPKYLFRKEGQNVTLSCEQNLNHDAMYWYRQDPGQGLRLIYYSQIVNDFQKGDIAEGYSVSREKKESFPLTVTSAQKNPTAFYLCASSMYEGARETQYFGPGTRLLVL.

The V gene is TRBV13, the J gene TRBJ2-1; TRBD2 matches 9 bases. This CDR3 region has 17 residues. Trimming took 5 bases from V and 3 from J; bases not matched to a gene: 11. Germline CDR1 and CDR2: PRHDT and FYEKMQ (reference sequence). CDR3 protein: CASSPERTSENYNEQFF. CDR3 coding DNA: TGTGCCAGCAGCCCCGAACGGACTAGCGAAAACTACAATGAGCAGTTCTTC.